The entry below describes one T cell receptor beta chain. Its antigen is unidentified. The CDR3 is 14 amino acids. V trimming: 8 bases; J trimming: 5 bases; junction bases outside the gene matches: 10. CDR1 is SGHNT, CDR2 YYREEE, per germline (reference sequence). This record comes from a study of brain metastases from non-small cell lung cancer. Findings and limits, study-wide: T-cell infiltration was lower in brain metastases than primaries (P < 0.001). Expanded T-cell clones appeared in 55% to 75% of brain metastases over primaries. TCR repertoires overlapped largely between brain metastases and matched primaries.

Some clones are missing from TCRdb's copy, which holds only in-frame ones; the method was immunoSEQ multiplex PCR. The profile covers more than 2,500 clones, with 65% to 90% appearing a single time and roughly a sixth taken by the ten largest. The origin of this receptor is a donor aged 40 or older with non-small cell lung cancer. This rearrangement joins TRBV5-4 to TRBJ2-1; 7 bases are shared with TRBD1. Sequenced: primary lung tumor tissue. The CDR3 reads CASIKQGSNNEQFF. The CDR3 DNA reads as TGTGCCAGTATTAAACAGGGGAGTAACAATGAGCAGTTCTTC.